Below, 27 T cell receptor beta chains from the same sample are listed, as sequenced in a study of STAT5B mutations in CD4+ large granular lymphocyte leukemia. Sequencing used immunoSEQ multiplex PCR; TCRdb keeps in-frame clones, though not all of them. The repertoire holds some 30,000 clones, with 55% to 80% as singletons. The sample consisted of CD4+ T cells from blood buffy coats. These receptors came from a human donor in good health.

The chain combines TRBV28 with TRBJ2-5, with 9 bases aligning to TRBD1. The assigned J gene may be wrong: the sequence end matches TRBJ2-7 better. The length of the CDR3 is 17 residues. CDR1 is MDHEN and CDR2 is SYDVKM in the germline V gene. The CDR3 sequence: CASSLNPPGQGMGEQYF. CDR3 sequence (DNA): TGTGCCAGCAGTTTAAACCCCCCGGGACAGGGTATGGGCGAGCAGTACTTC.

This clone showed up just a few times. The rearrangement links TRBV18 to TRBJ1-1; tentative D call: TRBD1 (6 bases). The germline V gene encodes CDR1 KGHSH and CDR2 LQKENI. CDR3 length: 15 amino acids. Trimming shortened V by 3 bases and J by 3 bases, and 14 bases separated the two germline ends. CDR3 in amino acids: CASSPRTVYYTEAFF. The CDR3 coding sequence is TGTGCCAGCTCACCTCGGACAGTTTATTACACTGAAGCTTTCTTT.

J is TRBJ1-2 and V is TRBV2; 7 bases map to TRBD1. The CDR3 is 14 residues long. Unmatched junction bases numbered 8, after V lost 4 bases and J lost 6 bases. CDR1 is SNHLY, CDR2 FYNNEI, per germline. The CDR3 loop reads CASSVGDSYDGYTF. The CDR3 coding sequence is TGTGCCAGCAGTGTTGGGGACAGCTATGATGGCTACACCTTC.

The CDR3 nucleotides are TGCGCCAGCAGCTTGTTCGGGACAGGAGGGCTAGATACGCAGTATTTT. Translating it yields CASSLFGTGGLDTQYF. The chain joins TRBV5-1 to TRBJ2-3; the match to TRBD1 covers 8 bases. This CDR3 region has 16 residues. Germline CDR1 is SGHRS and CDR2 is YFSETQ. V shed 1 base, J shed 5 bases, and the junction held 9 bases outside the gene matches.

For the CDR3, the DNA is TGTGCCAGCAGCCCCCCTCGCGGGGGGGCCGCGGATGAGCAGTTCTTC. Its translation is CASSPPRGGAADEQFF. The chain uses TRBV13 and TRBJ2-1; 9 positions agree with TRBD2. Germline CDR1 is PRHDT and CDR2 is FYEKMQ (reference sequence). V lost 5 bases to trimming and J lost 8 bases; unmatched junction nucleotides: 13. The CDR3 sequence is 16 residues long.

The V gene is TRBV7-2, the J gene TRBJ2-5, with unresolved D. The V end lost 0 bases, the J end lost 5 bases, and 13 bases lay between the germline ends. The CDR3 runs 15 residues. The germline CDR1 and CDR2 sequences are SGHTA and FQGNSA. The CDR3 loop reads CASSLAPARAETQYF. CDR3 coding DNA: TGTGCCAGCAGCTTAGCGCCCGCTCGGGCGGAGACCCAGTACTTC. Combining the CDR3 with reference TRBV7-2 and TRBJ2-5 gives the whole variable domain GAGVSQSPSNKVTEKGKDVELRCDPISGHTALYWYRQSLGQGLEFLIYFQGNSAPDKSGLPSDRFSAERTGGSVSTLTIQRTQQEDSAVYLCASSLAPARAETQYFGPGTRLLVL.

This clone has just a few counts. The chain joins TRBV7-9 to TRBJ1-1, with a possible D match to TRBD1 (5 bases). The germline V gene encodes CDR1 SEHNR and CDR2 FQNEAQ (reference sequence). Trimming cost V 3 bases and J 4 bases, with 9 bases left between them. The CDR3 is 13 amino acids. In DNA form, the CDR3 reads TGTGCCAGCAGCTTGGGGACTTTCACTGAAGCTTTCTTT. Amino acid sequence: CASSLGTFTEAFF.

This clone was observed once. The chain is built from TRBV29-1 and TRBJ2-5; 11 nucleotides match TRBD2. The ends lost 4 bases at V and 5 bases at J; junction bases unmatched: 12. In germline, CDR1 is SQVTM, CDR2 ANQGSEA. This CDR3 has 16 amino acids. The CDR3 loop reads CSVGGSSGGALETQYF. The CDR3 region has the DNA TGCAGCGTTGGGGGGAGTAGCGGGGGGGCACTGGAGACCCAGTACTTC.

The chain recombines TRBV27 with TRBJ1-2; maybe TRBD1 (5 bases). Germline CDR1 MNHEY, CDR2 SMNVEV (reference sequence). This CDR3 is built from 15 residues. Trimming shortened V by 5 bases and J by 4 bases, and 17 bases separated the two germline ends. Here the CDR3 reads CASSPLLGGSYGYTF. As DNA, the CDR3 is TGTGCCAGCAGTCCGCTCCTCGGGGGGTCCTATGGCTACACCTTC.

This clone occurred once. The chain employs TRBV7-8 and TRBJ2-1; tentatively, D is TRBD2 (6 bases). Germline V gene data show CDR1 as SGHVS and CDR2 as FQNEAQ. V was pared by 3 bases and J by 6 bases, with 15 bases between. The CDR3 has 15 residues. The CDR3 here is CASSFGGAAFNEQFF. CDR3 DNA sequence: TGTGCCAGCAGCTTTGGCGGGGCCGCCTTCAATGAGCAGTTCTTC.

This rearrangement joins TRBV2 to TRBJ1-2; 9 bases align to TRBD1. The ends lost 7 bases at V and 6 bases at J; junction bases unmatched: 12. The CDR3 contains 15 residues. Looked up from germline, CDR1 is SNHLY and CDR2 is FYNNEI. CDR3 in amino acids: CASTLSRTGVNGYTF. The CDR3 bases are TGTGCCAGCACTTTAAGCCGGACAGGGGTAAATGGCTACACCTTC.

This clone has a single count. The chain recombines TRBV27 with TRBJ1-2; D might be TRBD1 (6 bases). Per germline, CDR1 MNHEY and CDR2 SMNVEV (reference sequence). V was cut by 3 bases and J by 2 bases, with 10 bases left in between. CDR3 length: 14 amino acids. In DNA, the CDR3 is TGTGCCAGCAGTTTCGACAGGACCAACTATGGCTACACCTTC. Translating gives CASSFDRTNYGYTF.

There are a few counts of this clone. The genes are TRBV7-3 and TRBJ2-5; D is uncertain. The CDR3 extends over 13 amino acids. V lost 3 bases and J 4 bases, leaving 9 bases between the germline ends. Germline CDR1 reads SGHTA; CDR2 reads FQGTGA. The CDR3 sequence is CASSFTKGETQYF. CDR3 nucleotides: TGTGCCAGCAGCTTTACAAAGGGAGAGACCCAGTACTTC. Supplemented by reference TRBV7-3 and TRBJ2-5, the full variable domain reads GAGVSQTPSNKVTEKGKYVELRCDPISGHTALYWYRQSLGQGPEFLIYFQGTGAADDSGLPNDRFFAVRPEGSVSTLKIQRTERGDSAVYLCASSFTKGETQYFGPGTRLLVL.

J is TRBJ2-1 and V is TRBV25-1; 10 nucleotides match TRBD2. The V gene end was trimmed by 2 bases and the J gene end by 0 bases; junction bases not matched to a gene: 4. Germline V CDR1 and CDR2: MGHDK, SYGVNS. There are 17 residues in the CDR3. CDR3 amino acids: CASSEGSGGSSYNEQFF. CDR3 nucleotides: TGTGCCAGCAGTGAAGGTAGCGGGGGGAGCTCCTACAATGAGCAGTTCTTC.

This clone was seen more than once but under ten times. The rearrangement links TRBV4-2 to TRBJ1-1; D is perhaps TRBD1 (6 bases). This CDR3 has 14 amino acids. Germline CDR1 and CDR2: LGHNA and YNFKEQ. V was pared by 3 bases and J by 6 bases, with 14 bases between. The CDR3 loop is CASSQGHGEPEAFF. The CDR3, as DNA: TGTGCCAGCAGCCAGGGACACGGGGAACCTGAAGCTTTCTTT.

The V gene is TRBV2, the J gene TRBJ1-1; weak D call: TRBD1 (5 bases). Germline V gives CDR1 SNHLY, CDR2 FYNNEI. V lost 7 bases and J 6 bases, leaving 18 bases between the germline ends. The CDR3 runs 14 residues. The CDR3 bases are TGTGCCAGCACACGCTCGGGGGGATGGCCTGAAGCTTTCTTT. Amino acid sequence: CASTRSGGWPEAFF.

The rearrangement joins TRBV10-2 to TRBJ2-1, with TRBD1 as a possible D gene (5 bases). The CDR3 is 14 amino acids. Germline V gene data show CDR1 as WSHSY and CDR2 as SAAADI. With 5 bases removed from V and 9 bases from J, the gap between germline ends came to 17 bases. The CDR3 protein is CASSPTARGSEQFF. The CDR3 region has the DNA TGCGCCAGCAGTCCTACGGCTAGGGGTAGTGAGCAGTTCTTC.

The genes are TRBV9 and TRBJ2-2, with a tentative D call TRBD1 (6 bases). The germline CDR1 and CDR2 sequences are SGDLS and YYNGEE. The CDR3 is 15 residues long. The germline V and J ends were trimmed by 4 bases and 0 bases, with 10 bases remaining between them. The CDR3 DNA reads as TGTGCCAGCAGCAGGCGACAGGCGAACACCGGGGAGCTGTTTTTT. Protein product: CASSRRQANTGELFF.

This clone was recorded a few times. The genes are TRBV7-2 and TRBJ1-3, with D possibly being TRBD1 (5 bases). The CDR3 runs 16 residues. V was cut by 5 bases and J by 2 bases, with 16 bases left in between. Germline assignment: CDR1 SGHTA and CDR2 FQGNSA. The CDR3 here is CASSPDSPWAGNTIYF. The CDR3 coding sequence is TGTGCCAGCAGCCCCGACAGTCCTTGGGCTGGAAACACCATATATTTT. Looking up the rest from reference TRBV7-2 and TRBJ1-3 gives the full variable domain: GAGVSQSPSNKVTEKGKDVELRCDPISGHTALYWYRQSLGQGLEFLIYFQGNSAPDKSGLPSDRFSAERTGGSVSTLTIQRTQQEDSAVYLCASSPDSPWAGNTIYFGEGSWLTVV.

V gene TRBV29-1 combines with J gene TRBJ2-2; unclear D gene. The CDR3 length is 16 residues. Per germline, CDR1 SQVTM and CDR2 ANQGSEA. The V gene lost 0 bases and the J gene lost 7 bases, with 18 bases spanning the gap. The CDR3 sequence: CSVEDRVGQAGGELFF. CDR3 in DNA: TGCAGCGTTGAAGATCGAGTCGGGCAGGCCGGCGGGGAGCTGTTTTTT.

This clone was seen a handful of times. This chain uses TRBV7-9 with TRBJ1-2, with D possibly TRBD1 on 6 matching bases. CDR1 and CDR2 (germline): SEHNR, FQNEAQ (reference sequence). The CDR3 has 16 amino acids. With 0 bases removed from V and 1 base from J, the gap between germline ends came to 12 bases. Here the CDR3 DNA reads TGTGCCAGCAGCTTAGCGGACAGAAGTTTTAACTATGGCTACACCTTC. Its protein product is CASSLADRSFNYGYTF.

The chain employs TRBV28 and TRBJ1-4; 7 nucleotides match TRBD1. The CDR3 totals 16 residues. The junction had 6 bases not matched to a gene; V was cut back by 3 bases and J by 2 bases. Germline CDR1 and CDR2: MDHEN and SYDVKM. CDR3 loop: CASSLVGGGTNEKLFF. The DNA for the CDR3 is TGTGCCAGCAGTTTGGTGGGAGGGGGCACTAATGAAAAACTGTTTTTT.

V usage is TRBV7-2 and J usage is TRBJ1-2; a weak D match, TRBD1 (6 bases). The CDR3 length is 14 residues. The V gene's germline CDR1 is SGHTA and CDR2 FQGNSA. V gave up 4 bases and J gave up 2 bases, with 11 bases separating them. The CDR3 nucleotides are TGTGCCAGCAGCTCATACAGGGAAAACTATGGCTACACCTTC. Its translation: CASSSYRENYGYTF.

The V gene is TRBV20-1, the J gene TRBJ2-5; D may be TRBD2 (5 bases). This CDR3 has 11 amino acids. Germline CDR1 and CDR2: DFQATT and SNEGSKA (reference sequence). V dropped 8 bases and J dropped 5 bases, with 12 bases sitting between them. In DNA form, the CDR3 reads TGCAGTACTGGATCGGGGGAGACCCAGTACTTC. Amino acids: CSTGSGETQYF.

This sequence joins TRBV10-1 and TRBJ2-5; perhaps TRBD2 as D (7 bases). V was trimmed by 5 bases and J by 11 bases, leaving 27 bases between them. The germline V gene has CDR1 WNHNN and CDR2 SYGVQD (reference sequence). The CDR3 has 16 residues. Written as DNA, the CDR3 is TGCGCCAGCAGTCCAAACTCTCTGTCGGGCGGGGGCCGACAGTACTTC. Translated: CASSPNSLSGGGRQYF.

The V call is TRBV6-5, the J call TRBJ2-3; TRBD2 is a possible D gene (7 bases). CDR1 MNHEY and CDR2 SVGAGI come from the germline V gene. V was cut by 6 bases and J by 0 bases, with 13 bases left in between. The CDR3 has 15 amino acids. CDR3 loop: CASSQGGGSTDTQYF. CDR3 DNA: TGTGCCAGCAGCCAAGGGGGGGGGAGCACAGATACGCAGTATTTT.

The chain recombines TRBV6-6 with TRBJ1-2; D unresolved. V was pared by 6 bases and J by 0 bases, with 8 bases between. The CDR3 has 13 amino acids. CDR1 MNHNY and CDR2 SVGAGI come from the germline V gene (reference sequence). CDR3 coding DNA: TGTGCCAGCAGCCCCGGGACTAACTATGGCTACACCTTC. It codes for CASSPGTNYGYTF.